Listed here are 7 T cell receptor beta chains from one sample, sequenced in a study of control samples from healthy donors and cancer patients. Sequenced by immunoSEQ multiplex PCR; TCRdb stores in-frame clones only, minus some. The sample has 350,000 to 450,000 clones, roughly 90% seen once. The sample taken for sequencing was PBMCs. The source of these receptors is a middle-aged man with head and neck cancer.

This clone was seen once. The sample carries other DNA sequences with the same CDR3. This chain uses TRBV30 with TRBJ1-5; D gene ambiguous. Germline CDR1 is GTSNPN and CDR2 is SVGIG (reference sequence). The ends were cut back, 1 base at V and 2 bases at J, with 6 bases in the middle. The CDR3 sequence is 13 residues long. CDR3 DNA: TGTGCCTGGAGTGGTGGGGGCAATCAGCCCCAGCATTTT. It codes for CAWSGGGNQPQHF. The whole variable domain, filled in from reference TRBV30 and TRBJ1-5, reads SQTIHQWPATLVQPVGSPLSLECTVEGTSNPNLYWYRQAAGRGLQLLFYSVGIGQISSEVPQNLSASRPQDRQFILSSKKLLLSDSGFYLCAWSGGGNQPQHFGDGTRLSIL.

V is TRBV7-9 and J is TRBJ1-2; 8 positions match TRBD1. The CDR3 is 17 amino acids. The germline gives CDR1 SEHNR, CDR2 FQNEAQ (reference sequence). After removal of 1 base from V and 4 bases from J, the junction contained 11 bases not matched to a gene. The CDR3 DNA reads as TGTGCCAGCAGCTTAGTATTCCAGGGGGCGATTTTCTATGGCTACACCTTC. Translating it yields CASSLVFQGAIFYGYTF.

The V gene is TRBV4-1, the J gene TRBJ2-7; no clear D gene. Germline lookup yields CDR1 MGHRA and CDR2 YSYEKL. Trimming left V 0 bases short and J 0 bases short, with 9 bases between. The CDR3 has 15 residues. CDR3 sequence (DNA): TGCGCCAGCAGCCAAGACGCACGGGTCTCCTACGAGCAGTACTTC. Amino acid sequence: CASSQDARVSYEQYF.

The rearrangement uses TRBV6-2 or TRBV6-3 and TRBJ2-6; D possibly corresponds to TRBD1 (5 bases). Per the germline V gene, CDR1 is MNHEY and CDR2 is SVGEGT. The germline V and J ends were trimmed by 5 bases and 0 bases, with 11 bases remaining between them. The CDR3 loop spans 16 amino acids. The CDR3, as DNA: TGTGCCAGCAGTGAGCGACAGCTCTCTGGGGCCAACGTCCTGACTTTC. Translation: CASSERQLSGANVLTF.

This clone was seen a handful of times. The gene calls are TRBV25-1 and TRBJ1-5; no clear D. Deletions cut 5 bases from V and 0 bases from J, with 8 bases between. The germline CDR1 and CDR2 sequences are MGHDK and SYGVNS. The CDR3 covers 14 residues. CDR3: CASSPPDSNQPQHF. DNA of the CDR3: TGTGCCAGCAGTCCCCCGGATAGCAATCAGCCCCAGCATTTT.

This clone was seen once. V gene TRBV3-1 (or the pseudogene TRBV3-2) combines with J gene TRBJ2-7; D may be TRBD2 (6 bases). Germline values: CDR1 LGHDT, CDR2 YNNKEL (reference sequence). Trimming removed 4 bases from V and 0 bases from J, with 13 bases in between. The CDR3 is made up of 15 amino acids. Written as DNA, the CDR3 is TGTGCCAGCAGCCTTAGCGGCCCCTCCTCCTACGAGCAGTACTTC. Translating it yields CASSLSGPSSYEQYF.

This chain joins TRBV6-6 and TRBJ2-7, with TRBD1 as a possible D gene (5 bases). The V end lost 4 bases, the J end lost 3 bases, and 10 bases lay between the germline ends. CDR3 length: 13 amino acids. In germline, CDR1 is MNHNY, CDR2 SVGAGI (reference sequence). DNA of the CDR3: TGTGCCAGCAGTTCGAGCCAGGGCTACGAGCAGTACTTC. It codes for CASSSSQGYEQYF.